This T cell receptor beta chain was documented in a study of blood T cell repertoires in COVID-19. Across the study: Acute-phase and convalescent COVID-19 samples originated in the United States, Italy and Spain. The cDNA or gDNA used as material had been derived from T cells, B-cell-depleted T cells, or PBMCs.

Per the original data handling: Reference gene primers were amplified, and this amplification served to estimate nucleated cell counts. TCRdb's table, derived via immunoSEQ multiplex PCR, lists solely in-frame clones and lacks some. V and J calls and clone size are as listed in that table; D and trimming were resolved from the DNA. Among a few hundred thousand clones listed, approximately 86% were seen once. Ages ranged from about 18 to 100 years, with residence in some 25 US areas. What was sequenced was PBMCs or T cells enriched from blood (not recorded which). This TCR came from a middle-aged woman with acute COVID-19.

CDR3: CASSSDSTYEQYF. The DNA for the CDR3 is TGTGCCAGCAGTTCGGACAGCACCTACGAGCAGTACTTC. The chain has TRBV12-3 or TRBV12-4 and TRBJ2-7, with D tentatively TRBD1 (6 bases). The CDR3 runs 13 residues. Trimming pared 4 bases from V and 2 bases from J, leaving 9 bases between.